Below are 12 T cell receptor beta chains sequenced from a single sample in a study of blood T cell repertoires in COVID-19. The table came from immunoSEQ multiplex PCR; TCRdb's copy has only in-frame clones and leaves some out. The sample shows approximately 230,000 clones, around nine tenths of them seen only once. Input material: peripheral blood. All receptors derive from a middle-aged woman who had recovered from COVID-19.

V gene TRBV12-3 or TRBV12-4 combines with J gene TRBJ2-7; D is perhaps TRBD2 (6 bases). This CDR3 region has 13 residues. Trimming left V 5 bases short and J 9 bases short, with 17 bases between. This CDR3 is CASSPGLTPRQYF. The CDR3 coding sequence is TGTGCCAGCAGTCCCGGACTAACCCCCCGGCAGTACTTC.

The rearrangement uses TRBV7-8 and TRBJ2-7, with a possible D match to TRBD1 (6 bases). Trimming shortened V by 1 base and J by 3 bases, and 13 bases separated the two germline ends. This CDR3 has 15 amino acids. Germline lookup yields CDR1 SGHVS and CDR2 FQNEAQ. CDR3 sequence: CASSLVQGHNYEQYF. CDR3 nucleotides: TGTGCCAGCAGCTTAGTCCAGGGGCACAACTACGAGCAGTACTTC.

This clone appeared a single time. The V and J genes are TRBV28 and TRBJ2-1, with TRBD1 matching 7 bases. The germline CDR1 and CDR2 sequences are MDHEN and SYDVKM. The CDR3 is 15 amino acids. Unmatched junction bases numbered 10, after V lost 6 bases and J lost 5 bases. The CDR3 reads CASRGQSRSNNEQFF. Written as DNA, the CDR3 is TGTGCCAGCAGGGGACAGTCTAGGAGCAACAATGAGCAGTTCTTC.

The rearrangement links TRBV28 to TRBJ2-5; D is possibly TRBD2 (6 bases). This CDR3 is 15 amino acids long. CDR1 and CDR2 from the germline V gene are MDHEN and SYDVKM. V lost 7 bases to trimming and J lost 1 base, with 16 bases between them. CDR3 bases: TGTGCCAGCAACTGGGGCGGGGCAGTCCAAGAGACCCAGTACTTC. Translating it yields CASNWGGAVQETQYF. Looking up the rest from reference TRBV28 and TRBJ2-5 gives the full variable domain: DVKVTQSSRYLVKRTGEKVFLECVQDMDHENMFWYRQDPGLGLRLIYFSYDVKMKEKGDIPEGYSVSREKKERFSLILESASTNQTSMYLCASNWGGAVQETQYFGPGTRLLVL.

The chain joins TRBV6-7 to TRBJ1-3; 7 bases are a match to TRBD1. TRBV6-7 is noted as an ORF with a role that remains uncertain. This CDR3 has 16 amino acids. Trimming removed 4 bases from V and 1 base from J; junction bases left unmatched: 7. CDR3 amino acids: CASSFSGGKSGNTIYF. CDR3 nucleotides: TGTGCCAGCAGTTTTTCAGGGGGTAAATCTGGAAACACCATATATTTT.

This chain links TRBV6-5 with TRBJ1-3, with 7 bases matching TRBD1. Germline V CDR1 and CDR2: MNHEY, SVGAGI. CDR3 size: 15 residues. Trimming at V came to 7 bases and at J to 0 bases, leaving 6 bases not matched to a gene. CDR3 loop: CASTDRAPSGNTIYF. In DNA form, the CDR3 reads TGTGCCAGCACCGACAGGGCACCCTCTGGAAACACCATATATTTT.

The chain links TRBV28 to TRBJ1-2; TRBD1 is a possible D gene (6 bases). CDR1 MDHEN and CDR2 SYDVKM come from the germline V gene. The V gene lost 3 bases and the J gene lost 3 bases, with 14 bases spanning the gap. There are 15 residues in the CDR3. For the CDR3, the DNA is TGTGCCAGCAGTTTGCACCAGGGGCGGTACTATGGCTACACCTTC. Translation gives CASSLHQGRYYGYTF.

The rearrangement joins TRBV10-3 to TRBJ2-3, with TRBD2 identical over 10 bases. This CDR3 is 16 amino acids long. Germline V CDR1 and CDR2: ENHRY, SYGVKD. V shed 6 bases, J shed 3 bases, and the junction held 9 bases outside the gene matches. The DNA of the CDR3 is TGTGCCATCAGAGCGGGAGGGCGTATTGGAACAGATACGCAGTATTTT. Translating it yields CAIRAGGRIGTDTQYF.

The rearrangement links TRBV19 to TRBJ2-2; a weak D match, TRBD2 (7 bases). Trimming shortened V by 5 bases and J by 4 bases, and 20 bases separated the two germline ends. The germline V gene encodes CDR1 LNHDA and CDR2 SQIVND (reference sequence). This CDR3 has 17 amino acids. This CDR3 is CASSLWGGPTGTGELFF. The CDR3 DNA is TGTGCCAGTAGTCTCTGGGGGGGGCCAACGGGCACCGGGGAGCTGTTTTTT.

The chain employs TRBV7-3 and TRBJ2-5, with TRBD2 identical over 7 bases. This CDR3 is 15 amino acids long. Germline-derived CDR1 and CDR2 are SGHTA and FQGTGA. Trimming removed 6 bases from V and 2 bases from J; junction bases left unmatched: 9. The CDR3, as DNA: TGTGCCAGCAGTTTGGCGGGGGTGGAACAAGAGACCCAGTACTTC. This encodes CASSLAGVEQETQYF.

The chain couples TRBV11-2 to TRBJ2-7, with D perhaps TRBD2 (6 bases). The length of the CDR3 is 15 residues. In germline, CDR1 is SGHAT, CDR2 FQNNGV. Trimming stripped 3 bases from V and 4 bases from J, with 16 bases between. The CDR3 is CASSLRTTHGYEQYF. DNA of the CDR3: TGTGCCAGCAGCTTGCGGACTACCCATGGGTACGAGCAGTACTTC.

This clone was seen just once. The chain couples TRBV5-1 to TRBJ1-2; D may be TRBD1 (5 bases). Trimming left V 4 bases short and J 6 bases short, with 16 bases between. Germline CDR1 is SGHRS and CDR2 is YFSETQ. This CDR3 has 14 residues. The CDR3 nucleotides are TGCGCCAGCAGCCTGTCCAGGGTGGGTGATGGCTACACCTTC. Amino acids: CASSLSRVGDGYTF. Full variable domain (missing parts from reference TRBV5-1 and TRBJ1-2): KAGVTQTPRYLIKTRGQQVTLSCSPISGHRSVSWYQQTPGQGLQFLFEYFSETQRNKGNFPGRFSGRQFSNSRSEMNVSTLELGDSALYLCASSLSRVGDGYTFGSGTRLTVV.